The present TCR beta chain was sequenced within a study of blood T cell repertoires in COVID-19. Background on the study: COVID-19 samples collected from the United States, Italy and Spain covered acute and convalescent phases.

The germline CDR1 and CDR2 sequences are SGHKS and YYEKEE (reference sequence). The CDR3 loop spans 14 amino acids. Trimming removed 3 bases at V and 5 bases at J, with 14 bases between. Only in-frame clones appear in the TCRdb table, and some are missing; sequencing was by immunoSEQ multiplex PCR. In the table there are about 190,000 clones, roughly 91% of which are singletons. The sequenced sample was peripheral blood. The origin of this receptor is a man in his forties with active or convalescent COVID-19. V and J are TRBV5-5 and TRBJ1-2, with a weak D call TRBD1 (6 bases). CDR3: CASSSPGQDYGYTF. DNA for the CDR3: TGTGCCAGCAGCTCCCCGGGACAAGATTATGGCTACACCTTC.